The 23 T cell receptor beta chains presented below share a single source sample, sequenced in a study of breast tumors, draining lymph nodes, adjacent tissues. The lymph nodes were axillary draining lymph nodes from breast cancer patients. TCRdb re-called the multiplex PCR reads through MiXCR, storing one row per CDR3 protein. The sample lists some 85,000 distinct CDR3 sequences, over 25% seen once, with over 6.5% in the top ten. The source material was axillary lymph node tissue. Receptors originate from a female donor with breast cancer. Some clones in this sample may be carry-over from other donors' samples.

This clonotype was recorded many times. J is TRBJ1-4 and V is TRBV4-3; 8 positions agree with TRBD1. V shed 2 bases and J 3 bases; nucleotides not matched to a gene: 8. Germline V gene lookup returns CDR1 LGHNA and CDR2 YSLEER. The CDR3 runs to 17 residues. CDR3 protein: CASSQQTGGTSNEKLFF. The CDR3 DNA reads TGCGCCAGCAGCCAACAAACAGGGGGAACCTCTAATGAAAAACTGTTTTTT.

This chain connects TRBV24-1 to TRBJ2-1; D remains ambiguous. Trimming took off 5 bases at V and 3 bases at J, with 16 bases between the two ends. Per germline, CDR1 KGHDR and CDR2 SFDVKD. CDR3 length: 16 amino acids. This CDR3 is CATSGRHSSFYNEQFF. In DNA, the CDR3 is TGTGCCACCAGTGGTAGACATTCGAGCTTCTACAATGAGCAGTTCTTC.

There are many counts of this clonotype. V and J are TRBV12-3 or TRBV12-4 and TRBJ2-1; tentative D call: TRBD1 (6 bases). The CDR3 runs to 17 residues. Trimming pared 5 bases from V and 7 bases from J, leaving 24 bases between. The CDR3 sequence: CASSPFGAGDSRNEQFF. CDR3 sequence (DNA): TGTGCCAGCAGTCCGTTTGGCGCAGGGGATTCCCGGAATGAGCAGTTCTTC.

This clonotype came up many times. The V and J genes are TRBV9 and TRBJ1-3; D is unclear. The CDR3 totals 13 residues. The germline V and J ends were trimmed by 4 bases and 4 bases, with 9 bases remaining between them. CDR1 is SGDLS, CDR2 YYNGEE, per germline. The CDR3, as DNA: TGTGCCAGCAGCTTTAGGTCCGGAAACACCATATATTTT. Its translation: CASSFRSGNTIYF.

This clonotype was seen repeatedly, ten times or more. The chain recombines TRBV6-5 with TRBJ1-2; D perhaps matches TRBD1 (6 bases). Looked up from germline, CDR1 is MNHEY and CDR2 is SVGAGI. V was cut by 6 bases and J by 4 bases, with 15 bases left in between. CDR3 length equals 14 residues. CDR3 loop: CASRETGPAYGYTF. The CDR3 DNA follows: TGTGCCAGCAGGGAAACAGGGCCGGCCTATGGCTACACCTTC.

This clonotype was observed many times. The gene calls are TRBV5-1 and TRBJ1-4; 8 bases align to TRBD1. V lost 5 bases and J lost 5; bases outside the gene matches: 5. From germline, CDR1 is SGHRS and CDR2 YFSETQ. The CDR3 runs 14 residues. The CDR3 DNA reads TGCGCCAGCAGGTCCGGGACAGGAAATGAAAAACTGTTTTTT. This sequence encodes CASRSGTGNEKLFF. The complete variable domain, with remaining parts taken from reference TRBV5-1 and TRBJ1-4, reads KAGVTQTPRYLIKTRGQQVTLSCSPISGHRSVSWYQQTPGQGLQFLFEYFSETQRNKGNFPGRFSGRQFSNSRSEMNVSTLELGDSALYLCASRSGTGNEKLFFGSGTQLSVL.

This clonotype is termed medium-sized. J is TRBJ2-3 and V is TRBV2; TRBD2 agrees at 13 bases. Germline V CDR1 and CDR2: SNHLY, FYNNEI. Germline trimming cut 6 bases from V and 14 bases from J; bases unmatched to any gene: 5. The CDR3 consists of 12 residues. As DNA, the CDR3 is TGTGCCAGCAGGCAGACTAGCGGGAGGTCGTATTTT. It translates to CASRQTSGRSYF.

The chain is built from TRBV2 and TRBJ2-1; the match to TRBD2 covers 8 bases. Trimming took 6 bases from V and 3 from J; bases not matched to a gene: 7. The CDR3 contains 15 residues. CDR1 SNHLY and CDR2 FYNNEI come from the germline V gene. The CDR3 region is CASRPLAGNYNEQFF. The CDR3 nucleotides read TGTGCCAGCAGGCCTTTAGCGGGAAACTACAATGAGCAGTTCTTC.

This chain links TRBV20-1 with TRBJ1-2; 7 positions match TRBD1. The J segment lost 10 bases and the V segment lost 5 bases, leaving 4 bases of the junction unmatched. CDR3 length equals 10 residues. Germline-derived CDR1 and CDR2 are DFQATT and SNEGSKA (reference sequence). CDR3 amino acids: CSADGTDYTF. CDR3 nucleotide sequence: TGCAGTGCTGACGGGACAGACTACACCTTC.

The rearrangement joins TRBV24-1 to TRBJ2-5; 12 nucleotides match TRBD2. This CDR3 has 17 residues. The J segment lost 4 bases and the V segment lost 4 bases, leaving 9 bases of the junction unmatched. Germline CDR1 is KGHDR and CDR2 is SFDVKD. The CDR3 is CATSDSAASGGAETQYF. The CDR3 nucleotides read TGTGCCACCAGTGACTCTGCGGCTAGCGGGGGGGCAGAGACCCAGTACTTC.

This clonotype was counted many times. The genes are TRBV29-1 and TRBJ2-1; 8 nucleotides agree with TRBD2. The V segment lost 7 bases and the J segment 0 bases; nucleotides outside the gene matches: 5. In germline, CDR1 is SQVTM, CDR2 ANQGSEA. The CDR3 consists of 14 residues. The DNA for the CDR3 is TGCAGCGCCGCAACTAGCGGCTCCTACAATGAGCAGTTCTTC. It translates to CSAATSGSYNEQFF.

This clonotype has a count of ten or more. The chain is built from TRBV5-1 and TRBJ2-1; 8 nucleotides align to TRBD2. V dropped 1 base and J dropped 7; count of bases not matched to a gene: 7. There are 15 residues in the CDR3. The V gene's germline CDR1 is SGHRS and CDR2 YFSETQ. The CDR3 nucleotides read TGCGCCAGCAGCTTGAACAGCGGGAGAGGTAATGAGCAGTTCTTC. Translation gives CASSLNSGRGNEQFF. Looking up the rest from reference TRBV5-1 and TRBJ2-1 gives the full variable domain: KAGVTQTPRYLIKTRGQQVTLSCSPISGHRSVSWYQQTPGQGLQFLFEYFSETQRNKGNFPGRFSGRQFSNSRSEMNVSTLELGDSALYLCASSLNSGRGNEQFFGPGTRLTVL.

This clonotype occurred once. This rearrangement joins TRBV9 to TRBJ2-1, with 15 bases that match TRBD2. V was pared by 3 bases and J by 15 bases, with 13 bases of the junction left unmatched. The CDR3 extends over 16 amino acids. The V gene's germline CDR1 is SGDLS and CDR2 YYNGEE. This CDR3 is CASSGTSGRAYNARFF. CDR3 nucleotides: TGTGCCAGCAGCGGGACTAGCGGGAGGGCCTACAATGCGCGGTTCTTC. The full variable domain, in which reference TRBV9 and TRBJ2-1 provide the parts outside the CDR3, is DSGVTQTPKHLITATGQRVTLRCSPRSGDLSVYWYQQSLDQGLQFLIQYYNGEERAKGNILERFSAQQFPDLHSELNLSSLELGDSALYFCASSGTSGRAYNARFFGPGTRLTVL.

This clonotype was counted at least ten times. V is TRBV24-1 and J is TRBJ2-7; weak D call: TRBD2 (6 bases). Germline CDR1 KGHDR, CDR2 SFDVKD. Deletions cut 3 bases from V and 4 bases from J, with 15 bases between. The CDR3 has 15 amino acids. This chain's CDR3 is CATSDGGAGGYEQYF. CDR3 coding DNA: TGTGCCACCAGTGATGGTGGAGCTGGGGGGTACGAGCAGTACTTC.

The chain combines TRBV4-3 with TRBJ1-4, with TRBD1 matching 7 bases. V shed 0 bases, J shed 4 bases, and the junction held 5 bases outside the gene matches. The CDR3 is 16 amino acids. Germline assignment: CDR1 LGHNA and CDR2 YSLEER. CDR3 region: CASSQDGTAYNEKLFF. The CDR3 DNA reads TGCGCCAGCAGCCAAGACGGGACAGCATATAATGAAAAACTGTTTTTT.

Many counts were recorded for this clonotype. The chain couples TRBV28 to TRBJ2-1; 7 positions agree with TRBD2. The CDR3 is 14 residues long. V dropped 5 bases and J dropped 4; count of bases not matched to a gene: 5. Germline CDR1 is MDHEN and CDR2 is SYDVKM. In nucleotides, the CDR3 is TGTGCCAGCAGTACTCGGACTAGTTACAATGAGCAGTTCTTC. Its translation is CASSTRTSYNEQFF.

At least ten counts were recorded for this clonotype. V gene TRBV3-1 combines with J gene TRBJ1-2; unclear D gene. CDR1 LGHDT and CDR2 YNNKEL come from the germline V gene (reference sequence). The ends were cut back, 2 bases at V and 8 bases at J, with 12 bases in the middle. The CDR3 runs 13 residues. The CDR3 loop reads CASSQRGPGGYTF. In nucleotides, the CDR3 is TGTGCCAGCAGCCAAAGAGGGCCGGGCGGCTACACCTTC. Variable domain in full (rest from reference TRBV3-1 and TRBJ1-2): DTAVSQTPKYLVTQMGNDKSIKCEQNLGHDTMYWYKQDSKKFLKIMFSYNNKELIINETVPNRFSPKSPDKAHLNLHINSLELGDSAVYFCASSQRGPGGYTFGSGTRLTVV.

This clonotype was counted at least ten times. This rearrangement joins TRBV7-2 to TRBJ2-3; a weak D match, TRBD1 (6 bases). The CDR3 spans 15 residues. Germline values: CDR1 SGHTA, CDR2 FQGNSA. V was pared by 5 bases and J by 5 bases, with 17 bases between. CDR3 coding DNA: TGTGCCAGCAGCAAAAGGTCAGGGGCGAGAGATACGCAGTATTTT. Translation: CASSKRSGARDTQYF. Filled out from reference TRBV7-2 and TRBJ2-3, the complete variable domain reads GAGVSQSPSNKVTEKGKDVELRCDPISGHTALYWYRQSLGQGLEFLIYFQGNSAPDKSGLPSDRFSAERTGGSVSTLTIQRTQQEDSAVYLCASSKRSGARDTQYFGPGTRLTVL.

This clonotype was observed many times. The chain joins TRBV5-4 to TRBJ2-1; 7 positions agree with TRBD2. CDR1 and CDR2 (germline): SGHNT, YYREEE (reference sequence). The trim removed 0 bases at V and 9 bases at J, leaving 9 bases unmatched. The CDR3 is 15 amino acids. CDR3 DNA sequence: TGTGCCAGCAGCTTGGAGGAGCGGGATCCCAGTGAGCAGTTCTTC. Residues: CASSLEERDPSEQFF.

At least ten counts were recorded for this clonotype. V is TRBV11-2 and J is TRBJ2-5, with a weak D call TRBD1 (6 bases). This CDR3 spans 14 amino acids. With 1 base removed from V and 4 bases from J, the gap between germline ends came to 10 bases. CDR1 is SGHAT, CDR2 FQNNGV, per germline. For the CDR3, the DNA is TGTGCCAGCAGCTTAGTTCAGGGGTCAGAGACCCAGTACTTC. This gives the protein CASSLVQGSETQYF. Full variable domain (outside the CDR3, taken from reference TRBV11-2 and TRBJ2-5): EAGVAQSPRYKIIEKRQSVAFWCNPISGHATLYWYQQILGQGPKLLIQFQNNGVVDDSQLPKDRFSAERLKGVDSTLKIQPAKLEDSAVYLCASSLVQGSETQYFGPGTRLLVL.

With regard to this clonotype: This may come from a read error, since a much larger clone is one base off. CDR3 amino acids: CASSHQATSGVTYEQYF. CDR3 nucleotide sequence: TGTGCCAGCAGTCACCAGGCCACTAGCGGGGTAACCTACGAGCAGTACTTC. J is TRBJ2-7 and V is TRBV6-6; 10 bases map to TRBD2. J lost 2 bases, V lost 5 bases, and 12 bases had no gene match. CDR1 and CDR2 (germline): MNHNY, SVGAGI (reference sequence). The CDR3 loop spans 17 amino acids.

The genes are TRBV5-6 and TRBJ1-2, with 8 bases identical to TRBD1. There are 14 residues in the CDR3. Germline-derived CDR1 and CDR2 are SGHDT and YYEEEE. Trimming cost V 0 bases and J 8 bases; bases outside gene matches: 6. DNA of the CDR3: TGTGCCAGCAGCTTGGTGGGACAGGCAAGCGGCTACACCTTC. This gives the protein CASSLVGQASGYTF.

This clonotype was recorded at least ten times. The chain carries TRBV11-2 and TRBJ2-3; D gene unclear. This CDR3 spans 16 amino acids. The V gene lost 1 base and the J gene lost 0 bases, with 11 bases spanning the gap. Germline assignment: CDR1 SGHAT and CDR2 FQNNGV. CDR3 region: CASSLGGRTSTDTQYF. The CDR3 DNA sequence: TGTGCCAGCAGCTTAGGCGGCAGAACTAGCACAGATACGCAGTATTTT.